This T cell receptor beta chain is drawn from a study of regulatory T cells in long-lasting Graves disease. Study-level findings and limits: A greater number of public clonotypes (around 3,000) was shared by persistent patients than by new patients (about 890).

The V gene lost 4 bases and the J gene lost 8 bases, with 11 bases spanning the gap. The CDR3 extends over 13 amino acids. This clonotype was seen repeatedly, ten times or more. Its antigen remains unknown. The time point is: newly diagnosed GD, antithyroid drugs for less than 3 months. PBMC RNA served as the TCR library source. One endocrinology department in Xi'an, China, was where patients came from. Arm-PCR with iRepertoire HTBI primers amplified the CDR3 regions for these TCR beta libraries. TCRdb itself ran the multiplex PCR reads through MiXCR, one entry per CDR3 protein. The data contain hundreds of thousands of distinct CDR3 sequences, about 15% of them singletons. Another study also made use of these data, one on T cells in Graves' hyperthyroidism and ophthalmopathy. From that study: Using the HTBI primer set, a first-round RT-PCR was run on the TCR CDR3. Among clonotypes expanded in thyroid above 0.001, most were also found in blood.

The source is a woman aged 35-65 years with Graves disease. The material sequenced was peripheral blood mononuclear cells (PBMCs), taken at new diagnosis, from a patient treated with antithyroid drugs. The V call is TRBV12-3 or TRBV12-4, the J call TRBJ1-4, with D unresolved. The CDR3 region is CASSYGPREKLFF. CDR3 nucleotides: TGTGCCAGCAGTTACGGGCCTCGGGAAAAACTGTTTTTT.